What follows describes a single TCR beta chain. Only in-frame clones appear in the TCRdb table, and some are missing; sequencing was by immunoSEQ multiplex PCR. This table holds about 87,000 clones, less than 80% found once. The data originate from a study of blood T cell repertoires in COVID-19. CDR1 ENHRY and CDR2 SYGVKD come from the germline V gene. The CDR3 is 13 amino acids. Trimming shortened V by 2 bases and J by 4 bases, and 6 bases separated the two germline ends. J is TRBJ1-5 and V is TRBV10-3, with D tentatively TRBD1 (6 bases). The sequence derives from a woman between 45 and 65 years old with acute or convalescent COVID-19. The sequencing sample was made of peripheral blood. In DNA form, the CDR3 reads TGTGCCATCAGTGAGGACAGGAATCAGCCCCAGCATTTT. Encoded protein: CAISEDRNQPQHF.